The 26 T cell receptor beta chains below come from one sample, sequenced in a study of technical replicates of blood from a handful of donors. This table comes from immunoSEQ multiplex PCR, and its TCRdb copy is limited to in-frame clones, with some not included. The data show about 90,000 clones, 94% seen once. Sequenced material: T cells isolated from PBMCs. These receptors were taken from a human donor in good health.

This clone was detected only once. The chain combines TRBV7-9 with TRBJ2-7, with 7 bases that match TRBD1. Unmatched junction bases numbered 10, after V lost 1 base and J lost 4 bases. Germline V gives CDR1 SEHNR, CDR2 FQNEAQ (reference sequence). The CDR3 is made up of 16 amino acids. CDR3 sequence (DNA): TGTGCCAGCAGCTTAGGGACGGGACAGAAGTTATACGAGCAGTACTTC. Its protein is CASSLGTGQKLYEQYF.

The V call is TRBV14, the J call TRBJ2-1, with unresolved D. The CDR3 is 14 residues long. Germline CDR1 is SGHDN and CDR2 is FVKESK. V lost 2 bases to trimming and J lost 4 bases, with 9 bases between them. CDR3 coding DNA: TGTGCCAGCAGCCAACTGGAGTCTTACAATGAGCAGTTCTTC. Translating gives CASSQLESYNEQFF.

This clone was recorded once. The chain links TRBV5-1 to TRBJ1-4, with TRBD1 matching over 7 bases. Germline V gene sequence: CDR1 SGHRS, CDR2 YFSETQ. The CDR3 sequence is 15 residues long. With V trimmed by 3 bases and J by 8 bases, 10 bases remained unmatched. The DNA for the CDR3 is TGCGCCAGCAGCTCGTCAAGGGGGCAGGGGGAAAAACTGTTTTTT. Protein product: CASSSSRGQGEKLFF.

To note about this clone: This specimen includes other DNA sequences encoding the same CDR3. The CDR3 protein is CSARQGETQYF. In nucleotides, the CDR3 is TGCAGTGCTCGACAGGGGGAGACCCAGTACTTC. The J gene is TRBJ2-5, the V gene TRBV20-1, with TRBD1 matching 8 bases. The V gene end was trimmed by 5 bases and the J gene end by 5 bases; junction bases not matched to a gene: 1. The germline V gene has CDR1 DFQATT and CDR2 SNEGSKA (reference sequence). The CDR3 is 11 residues long.

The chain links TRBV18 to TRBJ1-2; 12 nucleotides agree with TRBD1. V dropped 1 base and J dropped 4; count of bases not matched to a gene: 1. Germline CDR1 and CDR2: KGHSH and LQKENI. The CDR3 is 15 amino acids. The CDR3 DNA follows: TGTGCCAGCTCACCACGGGACAGGGGGCCCTATGGCTACACCTTC. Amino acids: CASSPRDRGPYGYTF. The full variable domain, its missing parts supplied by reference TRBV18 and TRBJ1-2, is NAGVMQNPRHLVRRRGQEARLRCSPMKGHSHVYWYRQLPEEGLKFMVYLQKENIIDESGMPKERFSAEFPKEGPSILRIQQVVRGDSAAYFCASSPRDRGPYGYTFGSGTRLTVV.

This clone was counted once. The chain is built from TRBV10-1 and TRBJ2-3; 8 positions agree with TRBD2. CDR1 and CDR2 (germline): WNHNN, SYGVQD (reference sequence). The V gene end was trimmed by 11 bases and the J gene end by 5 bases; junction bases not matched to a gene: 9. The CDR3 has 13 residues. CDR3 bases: TGCGCCTCCACTAGCGGCCAAGGAGATACGCAGTATTTT. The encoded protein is CASTSGQGDTQYF.

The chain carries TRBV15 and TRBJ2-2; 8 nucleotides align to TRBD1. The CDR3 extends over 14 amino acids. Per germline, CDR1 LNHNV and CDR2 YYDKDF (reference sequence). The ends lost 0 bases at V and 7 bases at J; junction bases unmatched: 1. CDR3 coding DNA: TGTGCCACCAGCAGAGATGGGACAGGCGGGGAGCTGTTTTTT. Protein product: CATSRDGTGGELFF.

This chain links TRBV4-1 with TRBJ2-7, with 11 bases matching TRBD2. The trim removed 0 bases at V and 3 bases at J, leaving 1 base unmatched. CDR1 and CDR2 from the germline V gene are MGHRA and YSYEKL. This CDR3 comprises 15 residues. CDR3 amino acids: CASSQDGLAGYEQYF. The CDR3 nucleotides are TGCGCCAGCAGCCAAGATGGACTAGCGGGCTACGAGCAGTACTTC.

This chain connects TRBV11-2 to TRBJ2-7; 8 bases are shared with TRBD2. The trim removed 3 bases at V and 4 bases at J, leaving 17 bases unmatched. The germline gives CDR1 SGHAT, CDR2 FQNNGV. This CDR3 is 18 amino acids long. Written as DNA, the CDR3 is TGTGCCAGCAGCTTTGCCCTAGCGGGTACGTATGCTCTGTACGAGCAGTACTTC. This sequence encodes CASSFALAGTYALYEQYF.

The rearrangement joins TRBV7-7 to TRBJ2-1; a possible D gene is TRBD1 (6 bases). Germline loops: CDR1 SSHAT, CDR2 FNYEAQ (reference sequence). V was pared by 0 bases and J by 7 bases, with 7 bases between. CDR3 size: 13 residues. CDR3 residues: CASSLAQGNEQFF. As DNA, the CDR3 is TGTGCCAGCAGCTTAGCGCAGGGGAATGAGCAGTTCTTC.

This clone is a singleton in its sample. The CDR3: CASSFRGSGEQYF. The CDR3 nucleotides read TGTGCCAGCAGTTTCAGGGGTTCAGGAGAGCAGTACTTC. The chain employs TRBV11-1 and TRBJ2-7, with a tentative D call TRBD1 (6 bases). The CDR3 is 13 amino acids. From germline, CDR1 is SGHAT and CDR2 FQDESV (reference sequence). V lost 6 bases to trimming and J lost 7 bases, with 16 bases between them. Full variable domain (outside the CDR3, taken from reference TRBV11-1 and TRBJ2-7): EAEVAQSPRYKITEKSQAVAFWCDPISGHATLYWYRQILGQGPELLVQFQDESVVDDSQLPKDRFSAERLKGVDSTLKIQPAELGDSAMYLCASSFRGSGEQYFGPGTRLTVT.

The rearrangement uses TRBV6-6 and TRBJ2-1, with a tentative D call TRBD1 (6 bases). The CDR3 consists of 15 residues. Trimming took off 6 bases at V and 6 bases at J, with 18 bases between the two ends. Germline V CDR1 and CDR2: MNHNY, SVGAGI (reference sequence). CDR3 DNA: TGTGCCAGCAGCGAGGGGTGGCAGACAGGCAATGAGCAGTTCTTC. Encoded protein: CASSEGWQTGNEQFF.

As DNA, the CDR3 is TGTGCCAGCAGTTACCTAGTCCTAAAAGATACCGAAGCTTTCTTT. This encodes CASSYLVLKDTEAFF. The chain uses TRBV6-5 and TRBJ1-1; D gene ambiguous. Trimming took 2 bases from V and 8 from J, leaving 18 bases between them. Per the germline V gene, CDR1 is MNHEY and CDR2 is SVGAGI. CDR3 length: 15 amino acids.

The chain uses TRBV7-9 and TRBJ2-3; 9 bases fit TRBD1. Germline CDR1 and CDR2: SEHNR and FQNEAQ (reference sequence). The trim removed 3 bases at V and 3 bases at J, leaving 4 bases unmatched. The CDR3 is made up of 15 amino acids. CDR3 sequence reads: CASSFGQGLTDTQYF. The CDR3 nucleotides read TGTGCCAGCAGCTTTGGACAGGGGTTAACAGATACGCAGTATTTT.

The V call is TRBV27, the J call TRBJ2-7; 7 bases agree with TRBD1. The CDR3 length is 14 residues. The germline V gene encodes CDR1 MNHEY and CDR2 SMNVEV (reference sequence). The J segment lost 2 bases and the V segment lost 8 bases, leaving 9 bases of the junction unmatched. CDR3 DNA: TGTGCCAGCGGAGGAAGACAGGGTCCCTACGAGCAGTACTTC. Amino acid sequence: CASGGRQGPYEQYF.

The CDR3 loop is CATGTGSSTDTQYF. The CDR3 DNA sequence: TGTGCCACCGGAACAGGCTCTAGCACAGATACGCAGTATTTT. The chain combines TRBV15 with TRBJ2-3; D perhaps matches TRBD1 (5 bases). Germline assignment: CDR1 LNHNV and CDR2 YYDKDF (reference sequence). CDR3 length equals 14 residues. V was clipped by 8 bases and J by 0 bases, with 12 bases between them.

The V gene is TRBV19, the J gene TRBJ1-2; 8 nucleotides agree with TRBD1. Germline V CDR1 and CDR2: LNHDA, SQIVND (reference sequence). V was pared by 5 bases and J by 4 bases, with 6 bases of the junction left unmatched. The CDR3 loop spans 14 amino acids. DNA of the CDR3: TGTGCCAGTAGTCCCGGACAGGGCGCCTATGGCTACACCTTC. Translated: CASSPGQGAYGYTF.

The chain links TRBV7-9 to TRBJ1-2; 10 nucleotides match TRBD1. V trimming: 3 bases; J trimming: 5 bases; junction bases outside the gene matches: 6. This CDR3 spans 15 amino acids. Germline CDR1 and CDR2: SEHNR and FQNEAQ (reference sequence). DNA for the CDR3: TGTGCCAGCAGCTTTTCGACAGGGGGCGCGTATGGCTACACCTTC. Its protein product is CASSFSTGGAYGYTF.

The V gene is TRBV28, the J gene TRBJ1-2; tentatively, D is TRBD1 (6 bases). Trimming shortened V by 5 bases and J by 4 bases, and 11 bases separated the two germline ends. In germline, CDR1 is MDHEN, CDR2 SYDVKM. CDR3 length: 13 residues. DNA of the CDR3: TGTGCCAGCAGTCAAGACAGGATCTATGGCTACACCTTC. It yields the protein CASSQDRIYGYTF.

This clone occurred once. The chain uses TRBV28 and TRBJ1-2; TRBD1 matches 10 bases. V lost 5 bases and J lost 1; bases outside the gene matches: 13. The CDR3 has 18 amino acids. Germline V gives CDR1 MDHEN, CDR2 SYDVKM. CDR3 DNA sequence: TGTGCCAGCAGTAGGACTACCGGGACAGGGGACGTTAACTATGGCTACACCTTC. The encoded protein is CASSRTTGTGDVNYGYTF.

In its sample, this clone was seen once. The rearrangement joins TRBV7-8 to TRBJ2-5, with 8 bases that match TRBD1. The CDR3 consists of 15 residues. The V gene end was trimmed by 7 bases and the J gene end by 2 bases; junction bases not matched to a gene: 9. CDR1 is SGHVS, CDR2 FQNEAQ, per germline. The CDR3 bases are TGTGCCAGCATCCCGGACAGGGTGCGGCAAGAGACCCAGTACTTC. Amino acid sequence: CASIPDRVRQETQYF.

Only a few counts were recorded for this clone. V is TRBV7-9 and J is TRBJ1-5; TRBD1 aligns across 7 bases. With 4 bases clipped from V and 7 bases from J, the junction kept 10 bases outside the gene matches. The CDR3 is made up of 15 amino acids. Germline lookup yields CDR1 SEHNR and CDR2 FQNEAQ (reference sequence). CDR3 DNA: TGTGCCAGCAGCTCCAGGACAGTACAGGGGCAGCCCCAGCATTTT. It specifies CASSSRTVQGQPQHF. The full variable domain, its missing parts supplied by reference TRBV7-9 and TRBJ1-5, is DTGVSQNPRHKITKRGQNVTFRCDPISEHNRLYWYRQTLGQGPEFLTYFQNEAQLEKSRLLSDRFSAERPKGSFSTLEIQRTEQGDSAMYLCASSSRTVQGQPQHFGDGTRLSIL.

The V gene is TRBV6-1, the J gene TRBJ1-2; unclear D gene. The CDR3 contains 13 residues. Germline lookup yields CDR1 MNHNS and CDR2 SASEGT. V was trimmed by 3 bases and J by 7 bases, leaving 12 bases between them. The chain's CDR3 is CASSELQSSGYTF. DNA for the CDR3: TGTGCCAGCAGTGAGTTACAGTCATCTGGCTACACCTTC.

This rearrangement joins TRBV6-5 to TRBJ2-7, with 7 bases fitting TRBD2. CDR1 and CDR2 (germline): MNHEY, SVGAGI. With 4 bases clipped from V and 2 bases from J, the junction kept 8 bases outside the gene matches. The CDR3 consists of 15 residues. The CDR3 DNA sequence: TGTGCCAGCAGTTCTAAAGCGGGGCCCACCTACGAGCAGTACTTC. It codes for CASSSKAGPTYEQYF.

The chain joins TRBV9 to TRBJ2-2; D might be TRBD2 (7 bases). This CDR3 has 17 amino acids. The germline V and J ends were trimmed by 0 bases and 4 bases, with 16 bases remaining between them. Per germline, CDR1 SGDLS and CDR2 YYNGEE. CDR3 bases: TGTGCCAGCAGCGTAGGGGGGACGGCGGGGGCCACCGGGGAGCTGTTTTTT. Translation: CASSVGGTAGATGELFF.

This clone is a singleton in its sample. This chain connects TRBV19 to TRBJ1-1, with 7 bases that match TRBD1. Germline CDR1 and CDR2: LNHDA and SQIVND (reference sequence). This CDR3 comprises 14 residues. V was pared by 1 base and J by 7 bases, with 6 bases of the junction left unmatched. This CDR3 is CASSIVGTVDEAFF. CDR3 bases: TGTGCCAGTAGTATAGTCGGGACAGTGGATGAAGCTTTCTTT.